This T cell receptor beta chain was profiled in a study of T cell changes during pregnancy in multiple sclerosis. TCRdb keeps only in-frame clones here, not all; method: immunoSEQ multiplex PCR. The table includes about 80,000 clones, about 91% detected once. In its sample, this clone was seen once. V lost 0 bases to trimming and J lost 2 bases; unmatched junction nucleotides: 4. This CDR3 has 16 residues. Germline V gene data show CDR1 as LGHNA and CDR2 as YSLEER. The clonotype originates from a female donor with multiple sclerosis, enrolled in a pregnancy study. The chain has TRBV4-3 and TRBJ1-3; 7 positions match TRBD1. The sample was peripheral blood, taken before pregnancy. In DNA form, the CDR3 reads TGCGCCAGCAGCCAAGAGACAGGGTTGGCTGGAAACACCATATATTTT. Protein: CASSQETGLAGNTIYF.